These T cell receptor beta chains were read from a single sample in a study of PD-L1 blockade in urothelial cancer. Sequencing was performed with immunoSEQ multiplex PCR; in TCRdb, only in-frame clones are kept and a portion is missing. The sample lists tens of thousands of clones; around 85% were seen once. The sequencing used PBMCs, collected around atezolizumab (anti-PD-L1) treatment. The origin of the receptors is a man older than 75 with urothelial cancer. CDR3s include the opening cysteine and the closing phenylalanine or tryptophan. Each record gives: V gene, D gene, J gene, clone size, CDR3 protein, CDR3 DNA. The D gene is left open where the match is weak. Not every row has a clone size; where given, it reads once, few, many or a size class.

>TRBV18|TRBD2|TRBJ2-3|NA
CASSPGTSVKDTQYF
TGTGCCAGCTCACCAGGGACTAGCGTTAAGGATACGCAGTATTTT
>TRBV5-1|NA|TRBJ1-3|NA
CASQPKSGLSGNTIYF
TGCGCCAGCCAGCCGAAAAGTGGACTCTCTGGAAACACCATATATTTT
>TRBV19|NA|TRBJ1-1|NA
CASSIFGLRNTEAFF
TGTGCCAGTAGTATCTTTGGACTCAGGAACACTGAAGCTTTCTTT
>TRBV7-2|TRBD1|TRBJ1-3|NA
CASSDRQGARGNTIYF
TGTGCCAGCAGCGACCGACAGGGGGCGCGAGGAAACACCATATATTTT
>TRBV4-1|TRBD2|TRBJ2-7|once
CASSPSSGRIHEQYF
TGCGCCAGCAGTCCTTCTAGCGGGAGAATCCACGAGCAGTACTTC
>TRBV30|NA|TRBJ1-1|NA
CAWTGIQTEAFF
TGTGCCTGGACCGGGATCCAGACTGAAGCTTTCTTT
>TRBV20-1|NA|TRBJ2-1|NA
CSAGGNHEQFF
TGCAGTGCAGGCGGGAACCATGAGCAGTTCTTC
>TRBV6-1|TRBD1|TRBJ1-5|NA
CASRRRTGDQPQHF
TGTGCCAGCAGGAGAAGGACAGGGGATCAGCCCCAGCATTTT
>TRBV11-2|TRBD2|TRBJ2-7|NA
CASSLWTSGNEQYF
TGTGCCAGCAGCTTATGGACTAGTGGCAACGAGCAGTACTTC
>TRBV10-3|TRBD1|TRBJ2-5|NA
CAISADRAGGETQYF
TGTGCCATCAGTGCGGACAGGGCTGGCGGGGAGACCCAGTACTTC
>TRBV29-1|NA|TRBJ2-1|NA
CSVVKLVYNEQFF
TGCAGCGTTGTTAAGCTGGTCTACAATGAGCAGTTCTTC